This TCR beta chain came from a study of identical twins. Study conclusions and caveats: Sharing of beta out-of-frame sequences by twins showed a weaker excess.

With regard to this clonotype: As yet, its antigen is unknown.

TCRdb passed the 5' RACE reads through MiXCR, listing each CDR3 protein once. The table shows around 690,000 distinct CDR3 sequences, with 21% occurring only once. The CDR3 extends over 12 amino acids. Trimming shortened V by 8 bases and J by 4 bases, and 11 bases separated the two germline ends. This same sample was also taken into another study, of T cells expressing NK-cell markers. Per that study: TCR beta repertoires came from sorted CD3+CD56+NKG2C+, CD3+CD56+NKG2C- and CD3+CD56-NKG2C+ T cells.

The clonotype comes from a woman between 18 and 29 years old in good health. Sequenced material: PBMCs. The rearrangement uses TRBV12-3 or TRBV12-4 and TRBJ1-2; D gene ambiguous. The chain's CDR3 is CASQEWAYGYTF. CDR3 DNA: TGTGCCAGCCAAGAGTGGGCCTATGGCTACACCTTC.